The next 28 T cell receptor beta chains were all read from a single sample in a study of T cell responses to AZD1222 COVID-19 vaccine. Libraries were prepared by immunoSEQ multiplex PCR; TCRdb keeps only in-frame clonotypes and omits some of them. The table includes some 130,000 clones, about nine tenths detected once. Sequenced material: peripheral blood, taken on day 0 of AZD1222 vaccination. These TCRs come from an adult in good health.

The chain couples TRBV7-9 to TRBJ2-1; 9 nucleotides agree with TRBD2. J lost 4 bases, V lost 5 bases, and 9 bases had no gene match. From germline, CDR1 is SEHNR and CDR2 FQNEAQ (reference sequence). There are 16 residues in the CDR3. In nucleotides, the CDR3 is TGTGCCAGCAGCACACTAGCGGGCGACCTATACAATGAGCAGTTCTTC. It translates to CASSTLAGDLYNEQFF.

The genes are TRBV19 and TRBJ2-5; TRBD1 matches at 9 bases. The V gene's germline CDR1 is LNHDA and CDR2 SQIVND (reference sequence). The CDR3 is 15 amino acids. The J segment lost 4 bases and the V segment lost 6 bases, leaving 9 bases of the junction unmatched. CDR3 sequence reads: CASRPGQGHTETQYF. The CDR3 coding sequence is TGTGCCAGTAGGCCGGGACAGGGCCATACAGAGACCCAGTACTTC.

V and J are TRBV10-3 and TRBJ1-1; possibly TRBD1 for D (6 bases). CDR3 length: 15 amino acids. V gave up 0 bases and J gave up 2 bases, with 10 bases separating them. The germline CDR1 and CDR2 sequences are ENHRY and SYGVKD. CDR3 amino acids: CAISESTGFNTEAFF. In nucleotides, the CDR3 is TGTGCCATCAGTGAGTCCACAGGGTTCAACACTGAAGCTTTCTTT.

The chain combines TRBV7-3 with TRBJ2-1; unclear D gene. V was shortened by 3 bases and J by 5 bases, with 8 bases between the two germline ends. This CDR3 contains 13 residues. Germline loops: CDR1 SGHTA, CDR2 FQGTGA. As DNA, the CDR3 is TGTGCCAGCAGCTTGGGTAACGACAATGAGCAGTTCTTC. This gives the protein CASSLGNDNEQFF.

The V gene is TRBV7-9, the J gene TRBJ2-7; the match to TRBD1 covers 7 bases. Per germline, CDR1 SEHNR and CDR2 FQNEAQ (reference sequence). This CDR3 is 16 amino acids long. Trimming cost V 0 bases and J 2 bases; bases outside gene matches: 7. The CDR3 loop reads CASSLAFDRAAYEQYF. For the CDR3, the DNA is TGTGCCAGCAGCTTAGCATTCGACAGGGCCGCCTACGAGCAGTACTTC.

The rearrangement joins TRBV28 to TRBJ1-1; D ambiguous. V dropped 1 base and J dropped 3 bases, with 12 bases sitting between them. The CDR3 sequence is 15 residues long. The germline gives CDR1 MDHEN, CDR2 SYDVKM. CDR3 amino acids: CASSLYRNGDTEAFF. The CDR3 bases are TGTGCCAGCAGTTTATATCGGAACGGGGACACTGAAGCTTTCTTT.

V gene TRBV27 combines with J gene TRBJ1-1; D remains ambiguous. In germline, CDR1 is MNHEY, CDR2 SMNVEV (reference sequence). CDR3 size: 15 residues. The V end was cut by 1 base, the J end by 1 base, with 10 bases between. CDR3 amino acids: CASSLLMSTNTEAFF. The CDR3 DNA reads as TGTGCCAGCAGTTTATTAATGTCAACGAACACTGAAGCTTTCTTT.

The chain carries TRBV4-1 and TRBJ2-1; tentatively, D is TRBD2 (6 bases). Germline loops: CDR1 MGHRA, CDR2 YSYEKL. The CDR3 is made up of 13 amino acids. V was trimmed by 3 bases and J by 10 bases, leaving 13 bases between them. The chain's CDR3 is CASSHPGTPEQFF. CDR3 nucleotide sequence: TGCGCCAGCAGCCACCCCGGGACTCCAGAGCAGTTCTTC.

The chain has TRBV28 and TRBJ1-2, with 7 bases aligning to TRBD1. The germline V gene encodes CDR1 MDHEN and CDR2 SYDVKM. V shed 3 bases and J 4 bases; nucleotides not matched to a gene: 2. The CDR3 extends over 13 amino acids. The CDR3 coding sequence is TGTGCCAGCAGTTTGGGACAGCCCTATGGCTACACCTTC. The encoded protein is CASSLGQPYGYTF.

J is TRBJ2-7 and V is TRBV28, with D possibly being TRBD2 (6 bases). This CDR3 has 15 residues. Germline lookup yields CDR1 MDHEN and CDR2 SYDVKM. The V end lost 7 bases, the J end lost 5 bases, and 21 bases lay between the germline ends. DNA of the CDR3: TGTGCCAGCATTTCCTCGGGACGGGGGTACGACGAGCAGTACTTC. This encodes CASISSGRGYDEQYF.

The V call is TRBV4-3, the J call TRBJ2-7, with TRBD2 as a possible D gene (6 bases). Per germline, CDR1 LGHNA and CDR2 YSLEER. This CDR3 is built from 16 residues. V was trimmed by 0 bases and J by 3 bases, leaving 15 bases between them. The CDR3 DNA is TGCGCCAGCAGCCAAGATATTGGAGGGTCCTACTACGAGCAGTACTTC. Its protein product is CASSQDIGGSYYEQYF.

V is TRBV28 and J is TRBJ1-2, with 7 nucleotides matching TRBD1. V shed 6 bases and J 1 base; nucleotides not matched to a gene: 8. The CDR3 extends over 15 amino acids. CDR1 is MDHEN and CDR2 is SYDVKM in the germline V gene. In DNA, the CDR3 is TGTGCCAGCAGACCCGGGACAGAAGTTAACTATGGCTACACCTTC. Amino acid sequence: CASRPGTEVNYGYTF.

The chain has TRBV2 and TRBJ1-2; D not resolved. CDR1 and CDR2 from the germline V gene are SNHLY and FYNNEI. The V gene lost 6 bases and the J gene lost 2 bases, with 16 bases spanning the gap. The CDR3 consists of 15 residues. DNA of the CDR3: TGTGCCAGCAGGGGCGTCCTATTTCTCAACTATGGCTACACCTTC. This translates into CASRGVLFLNYGYTF. The entire variable domain, with the rest obtained from reference TRBV2 and TRBJ1-2, is as follows: EPEVTQTPSHQVTQMGQEVILRCVPISNHLYFYWYRQILGQKVEFLVSFYNNEISEKSEIFDDQFSVERPDGSNFTLKIRSTKLEDSAMYFCASRGVLFLNYGYTFGSGTRLTVV.

This chain connects TRBV3-1 (or the pseudogene TRBV3-2) to TRBJ2-4; TRBD2 is a possible D gene (6 bases). The CDR3 length is 16 residues. Germline V gene data show CDR1 as LGHDT and CDR2 as YNNKEL (reference sequence). Deletions cut 4 bases from V and 3 bases from J, with 16 bases between. CDR3 DNA: TGTGCCAGCAGCCCCCAAGCCGCGGGGCACAAAAACATTCAGTACTTC. Translating it yields CASSPQAAGHKNIQYF.

This sequence joins TRBV6-5 and TRBJ1-2, with TRBD1 as a possible D gene (6 bases). Germline V gene data show CDR1 as MNHEY and CDR2 as SVGAGI. V was trimmed by 7 bases and J by 0 bases, leaving 15 bases between them. The CDR3 sequence is 15 residues long. CDR3 in DNA: TGTGCCAGCATGTTTAGACAGGATACTAACTATGGCTACACCTTC. Protein product: CASMFRQDTNYGYTF.

The rearrangement links TRBV4-3 to TRBJ1-1; no clear D. The germline V gene has CDR1 LGHNA and CDR2 YSLEER. V gave up 3 bases and J gave up 0 bases, with 14 bases separating them. The CDR3 extends over 16 amino acids. DNA of the CDR3: TGCGCCAGCAGCCACAACTTTGTGAAAATGAACACTGAAGCTTTCTTT. Its protein is CASSHNFVKMNTEAFF.

This chain's CDR3 is CASSPTSGKETQYF. DNA of the CDR3: TGTGCCAGCTCACCAACGTCAGGGAAAGAGACCCAGTACTTC. V is TRBV18 and J is TRBJ2-5; a weak D match, TRBD1 (5 bases). V lost 2 bases and J lost 3, with 10 bases in between. The germline V gene has CDR1 KGHSH and CDR2 LQKENI. This CDR3 region has 14 residues.

The rearrangement joins TRBV30 to TRBJ1-1; the D gene is possibly TRBD1 (6 bases). Germline CDR1 GTSNPN, CDR2 SVGIG (reference sequence). The CDR3 runs to 14 residues. Trimming took 4 bases from V and 2 from J, leaving 14 bases between them. The CDR3 sequence is CAWTPGRGNTEAFF. The CDR3 DNA sequence: TGTGCCTGGACCCCGGGCAGGGGTAACACTGAAGCTTTCTTT.

The chain has TRBV10-3 and TRBJ1-1; possibly TRBD1 for D (5 bases). The CDR3 contains 14 residues. Looked up from germline, CDR1 is ENHRY and CDR2 is SYGVKD. V was cut by 7 bases and J by 1 base, with 13 bases left in between. CDR3 coding DNA: TGTGCCATCACTGAAGAGAGGGGGAACACTGAAGCTTTCTTT. As protein: CAITEERGNTEAFF.

J is TRBJ2-7 and V is TRBV18; D gene ambiguous. The CDR3 runs 14 residues. Deletions cut 6 bases from V and 4 bases from J, with 16 bases between. Looked up from germline, CDR1 is KGHSH and CDR2 is LQKENI. The DNA for the CDR3 is TGTGCCAGCTCGGTGGGAACTAACCAATACGAGCAGTACTTC. It codes for CASSVGTNQYEQYF.

This chain connects TRBV27 to TRBJ2-1, with TRBD2 matching 15 bases. V trimming: 6 bases; J trimming: 0 bases; junction bases outside the gene matches: 15. The CDR3 totals 21 residues. CDR1 and CDR2 from the germline V gene are MNHEY and SMNVEV (reference sequence). CDR3 nucleotides: TGTGCCAGCAGGCCAGGACTAGCGGGGGGGTGGACAAGCCCCTCCTACAATGAGCAGTTCTTC. Encoded protein: CASRPGLAGGWTSPSYNEQFF.

The rearrangement uses TRBV28 and TRBJ2-1, with D perhaps assigned TRBD1 or TRBD2 (5 bases each). There are 13 residues in the CDR3. Trimming left V 8 bases short and J 6 bases short, with 14 bases between. Germline V gene sequence: CDR1 MDHEN, CDR2 SYDVKM. CDR3 region: CASCRGGFNEQFF. CDR3 DNA: TGTGCCAGCTGTCGGGGCGGGTTCAATGAGCAGTTCTTC.

This clone was observed a few times. Other DNA sequences in this sample translate to the same CDR3. The chain uses TRBV29-1 and TRBJ2-2; 8 nucleotides agree with TRBD1. The V segment lost 6 bases and the J segment 5 bases; nucleotides outside the gene matches: 2. The CDR3 runs 12 residues. Germline CDR1 SQVTM, CDR2 ANQGSEA. CDR3 in DNA: TGCAGCGTCGGACAGGGAACCGGGGAGCTGTTTTTT. Translated: CSVGQGTGELFF.

This clone has just one count. The chain couples TRBV2 to TRBJ1-3; a possible D gene is TRBD1 (6 bases). This CDR3 has 15 residues. CDR1 is SNHLY and CDR2 is FYNNEI in the germline V gene. V was pared by 2 bases and J by 4 bases, with 12 bases between. Written as DNA, the CDR3 is TGTGCCAGCAGTGAAAGGGACAATCCGGGAAACACCATATATTTT. Encoded protein: CASSERDNPGNTIYF.

This clone has just one count. The rearrangement joins TRBV5-3 to TRBJ1-5, with D perhaps TRBD1 (5 bases). Being an ORF, TRBV5-3 has a function that is uncertain. The CDR3 runs to 14 residues. The ends were cut back, 0 bases at V and 3 bases at J, with 7 bases in the middle. The CDR3 DNA reads TGTGCCAGAAGCTTGGGGGACGCCAATCAGCCCCAGCATTTT. It yields the protein CARSLGDANQPQHF.

This clone was picked up a small number of times. The chain is built from TRBV4-1 and TRBJ1-6, with 9 bases fitting TRBD1. Germline V gene sequence: CDR1 MGHRA, CDR2 YSYEKL. Trimming at V came to 2 bases and at J to 7 bases, leaving 0 bases not matched to a gene. The CDR3 is made up of 14 amino acids. CDR3 amino acids: CASSQTGGNSPLHF. DNA for the CDR3: TGCGCCAGCAGCCAAACAGGGGGCAATTCACCCCTCCACTTT.

V and J are TRBV5-1 and TRBJ1-4; maybe TRBD1 (5 bases). The CDR3 contains 15 residues. Trimming pared 0 bases from V and 8 bases from J, leaving 14 bases between. CDR1 is SGHRS and CDR2 is YFSETQ in the germline V gene. CDR3 coding DNA: TGCGCCAGCAGCTTGGTACGTGGGGACGACGAAAAACTGTTTTTT. Residues: CASSLVRGDDEKLFF.

V usage is TRBV4-2 and J usage is TRBJ2-5; 14 positions match TRBD2. Germline CDR1 LGHNA, CDR2 YNFKEQ. V was clipped by 3 bases and J by 5 bases; unmatched bases: 8. CDR3 length equals 17 residues. CDR3 sequence (DNA): TGTGCCAGCAGCCAGGGTGAGACTAGCGGGGGGGTTGAGACCCAGTACTTC. Protein: CASSQGETSGGVETQYF.